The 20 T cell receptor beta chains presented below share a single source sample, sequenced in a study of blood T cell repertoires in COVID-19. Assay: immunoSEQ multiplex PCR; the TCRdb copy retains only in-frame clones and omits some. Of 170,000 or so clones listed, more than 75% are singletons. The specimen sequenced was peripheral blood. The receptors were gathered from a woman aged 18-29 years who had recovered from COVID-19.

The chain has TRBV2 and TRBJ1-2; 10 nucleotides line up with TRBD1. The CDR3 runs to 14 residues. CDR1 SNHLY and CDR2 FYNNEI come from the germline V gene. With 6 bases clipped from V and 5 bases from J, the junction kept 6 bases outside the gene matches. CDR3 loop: CASRTGTGEYGYTF. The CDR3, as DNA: TGTGCCAGCAGAACCGGGACAGGGGAGTATGGCTACACCTTC.

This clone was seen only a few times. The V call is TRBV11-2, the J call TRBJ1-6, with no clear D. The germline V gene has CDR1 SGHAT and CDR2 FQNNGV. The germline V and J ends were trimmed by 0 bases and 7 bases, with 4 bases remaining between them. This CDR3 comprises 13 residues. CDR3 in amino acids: CASSLESNSPLHF. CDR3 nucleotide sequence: TGTGCCAGCAGCTTAGAGTCAAATTCACCCCTCCACTTT.

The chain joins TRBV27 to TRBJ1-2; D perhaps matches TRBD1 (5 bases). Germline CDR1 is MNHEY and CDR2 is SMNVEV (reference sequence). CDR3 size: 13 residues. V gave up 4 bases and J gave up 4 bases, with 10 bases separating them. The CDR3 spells CASSYRGGYGYTF. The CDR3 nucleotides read TGTGCCAGCAGTTATAGGGGCGGCTATGGCTACACCTTC.

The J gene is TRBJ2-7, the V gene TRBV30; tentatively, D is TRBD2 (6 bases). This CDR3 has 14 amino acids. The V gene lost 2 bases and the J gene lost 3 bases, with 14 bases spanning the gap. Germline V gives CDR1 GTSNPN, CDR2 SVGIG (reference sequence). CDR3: CAWSPPTSSYEQYV. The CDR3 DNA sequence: TGTGCCTGGAGTCCCCCGACTAGTAGCTACGAGCAGTACGTC.

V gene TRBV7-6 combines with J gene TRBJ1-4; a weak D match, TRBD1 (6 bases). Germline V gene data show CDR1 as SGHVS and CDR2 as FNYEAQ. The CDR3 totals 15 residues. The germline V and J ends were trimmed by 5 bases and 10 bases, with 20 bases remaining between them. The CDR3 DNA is TGTGCCAGCAGCCAAACAGGGCCCGAAGCGGTAAAACTGTTTTTT. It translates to CASSQTGPEAVKLFF.

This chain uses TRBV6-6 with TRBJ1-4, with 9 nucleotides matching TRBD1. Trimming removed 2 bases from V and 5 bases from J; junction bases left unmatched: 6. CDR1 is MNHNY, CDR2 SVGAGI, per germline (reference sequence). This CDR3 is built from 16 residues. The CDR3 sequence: CASSYARTGENEKLFF. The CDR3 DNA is TGTGCCAGCAGTTACGCTCGGACAGGGGAGAATGAAAAACTGTTTTTT.

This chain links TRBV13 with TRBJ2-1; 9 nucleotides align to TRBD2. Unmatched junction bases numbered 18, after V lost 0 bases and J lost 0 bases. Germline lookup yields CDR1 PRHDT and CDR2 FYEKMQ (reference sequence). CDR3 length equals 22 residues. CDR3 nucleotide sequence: TGTGCCAGCAGCTTAGGCCCTTGGGGTGTGGATAGCGGGGGCATCTCCTACAATGAGCAGTTCTTC. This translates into CASSLGPWGVDSGGISYNEQFF.

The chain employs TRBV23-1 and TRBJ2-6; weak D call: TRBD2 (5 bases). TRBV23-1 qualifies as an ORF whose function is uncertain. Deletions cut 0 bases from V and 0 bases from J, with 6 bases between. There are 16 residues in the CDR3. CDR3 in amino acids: CASSQSAGSGANVLTF. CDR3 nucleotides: TGCGCCAGCAGTCAATCCGCGGGCTCTGGGGCCAACGTCCTGACTTTC.

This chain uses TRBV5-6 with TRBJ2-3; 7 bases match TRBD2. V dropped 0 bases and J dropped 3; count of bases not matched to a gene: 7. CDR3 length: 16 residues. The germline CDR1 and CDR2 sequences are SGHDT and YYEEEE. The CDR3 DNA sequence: TGTGCCAGCAGCTTGGATCTAGCGGATTGGACAGATACGCAGTATTTT. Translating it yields CASSLDLADWTDTQYF.

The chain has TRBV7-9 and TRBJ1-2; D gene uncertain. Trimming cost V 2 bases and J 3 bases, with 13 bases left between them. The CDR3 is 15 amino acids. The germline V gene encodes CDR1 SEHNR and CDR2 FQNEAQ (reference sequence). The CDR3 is CASSLTSLEDYGYTF. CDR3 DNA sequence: TGTGCCAGCAGCTTAACGTCGTTAGAAGACTATGGCTACACCTTC.

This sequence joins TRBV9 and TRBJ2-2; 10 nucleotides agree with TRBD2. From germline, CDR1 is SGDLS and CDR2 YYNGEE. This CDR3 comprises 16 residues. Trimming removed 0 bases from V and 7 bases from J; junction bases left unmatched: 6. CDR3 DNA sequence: TGTGCCAGCAGCGTAGAGGGGACTAGCGTCAGCGGGGAGCTGTTTTTT. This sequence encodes CASSVEGTSVSGELFF. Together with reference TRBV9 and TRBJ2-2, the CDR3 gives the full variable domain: DSGVTQTPKHLITATGQRVTLRCSPRSGDLSVYWYQQSLDQGLQFLIQYYNGEERAKGNILERFSAQQFPDLHSELNLSSLELGDSALYFCASSVEGTSVSGELFFGEGSRLTVL.

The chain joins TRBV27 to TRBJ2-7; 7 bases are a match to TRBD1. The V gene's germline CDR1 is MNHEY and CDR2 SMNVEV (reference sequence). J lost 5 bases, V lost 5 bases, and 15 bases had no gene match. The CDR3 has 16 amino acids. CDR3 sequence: CASSTYRNGQVDEQYV. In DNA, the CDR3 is TGTGCCAGCAGTACGTATCGCAACGGACAGGTCGACGAGCAGTACGTC.

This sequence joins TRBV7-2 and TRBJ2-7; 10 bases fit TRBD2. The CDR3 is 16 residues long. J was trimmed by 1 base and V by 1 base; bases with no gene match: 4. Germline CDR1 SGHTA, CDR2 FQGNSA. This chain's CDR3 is CASSLEGLASSYEQYF. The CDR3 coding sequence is TGTGCCAGCAGCTTAGAGGGACTAGCGAGTTCCTACGAGCAGTACTTC. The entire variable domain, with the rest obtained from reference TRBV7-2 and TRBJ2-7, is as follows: GAGVSQSPSNKVTEKGKDVELRCDPISGHTALYWYRQSLGQGLEFLIYFQGNSAPDKSGLPSDRFSAERTGGSVSTLTIQRTQQEDSAVYLCASSLEGLASSYEQYFGPGTRLTVT.

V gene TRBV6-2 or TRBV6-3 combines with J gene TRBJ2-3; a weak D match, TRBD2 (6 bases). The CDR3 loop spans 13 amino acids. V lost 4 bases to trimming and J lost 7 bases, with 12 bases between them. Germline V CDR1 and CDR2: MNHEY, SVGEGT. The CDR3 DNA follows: TGTGCCAGCAGTTTCGCGGGGAGAAATACGCAGTATTTT. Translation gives CASSFAGRNTQYF.

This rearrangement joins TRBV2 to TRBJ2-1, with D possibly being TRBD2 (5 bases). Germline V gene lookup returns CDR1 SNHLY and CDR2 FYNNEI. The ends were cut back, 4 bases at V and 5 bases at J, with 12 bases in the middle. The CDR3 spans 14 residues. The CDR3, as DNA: TGTGCCAGCAGTGGGGCCATGCGGGACAATGAGCAGTTCTTC. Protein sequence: CASSGAMRDNEQFF.

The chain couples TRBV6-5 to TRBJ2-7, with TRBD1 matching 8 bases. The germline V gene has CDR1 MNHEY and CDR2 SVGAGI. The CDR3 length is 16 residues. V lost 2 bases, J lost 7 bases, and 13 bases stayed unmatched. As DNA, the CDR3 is TGTGCCAGCAGTTACCAACGCGGGACAGGAGTGAGGGAGCAGTACTTC. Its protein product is CASSYQRGTGVREQYF.

The CDR3 nucleotides are TGTGCCAGCAGCGGCACAGGAGTATCTGGAAACACCATATATTTT. The encoded protein is CASSGTGVSGNTIYF. The rearrangement uses TRBV9 and TRBJ1-3; tentative D call: TRBD1 (5 bases). V was cut by 3 bases and J by 1 base, with 11 bases left in between. This CDR3 region has 15 residues. CDR1 and CDR2 from the germline V gene are SGDLS and YYNGEE.

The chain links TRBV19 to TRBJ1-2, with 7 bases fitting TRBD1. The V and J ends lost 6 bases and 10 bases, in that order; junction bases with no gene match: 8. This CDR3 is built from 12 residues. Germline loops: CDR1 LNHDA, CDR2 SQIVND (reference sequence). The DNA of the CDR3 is TGTGCCAGTAGGGTAGGGACAGAGCTCTACACCTTC. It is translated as CASRVGTELYTF. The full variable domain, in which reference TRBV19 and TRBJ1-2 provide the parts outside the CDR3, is DGGITQSPKYLFRKEGQNVTLSCEQNLNHDAMYWYRQDPGQGLRLIYYSQIVNDFQKGDIAEGYSVSREKKESFPLTVTSAQKNPTAFYLCASRVGTELYTFGSGTRLTVV.

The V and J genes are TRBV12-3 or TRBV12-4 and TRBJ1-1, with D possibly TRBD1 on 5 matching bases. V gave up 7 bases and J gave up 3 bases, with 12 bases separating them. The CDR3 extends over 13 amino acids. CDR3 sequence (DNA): TGTGCCAGCACCCTCGGGGGGTACACTGAAGCTTTCTTT. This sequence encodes CASTLGGYTEAFF.

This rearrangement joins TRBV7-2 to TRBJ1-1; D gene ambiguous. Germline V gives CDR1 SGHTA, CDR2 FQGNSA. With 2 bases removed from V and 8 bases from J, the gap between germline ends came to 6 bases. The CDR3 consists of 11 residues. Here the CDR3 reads CASSLYREAFF. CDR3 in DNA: TGTGCCAGCAGCTTATACAGAGAAGCTTTCTTT.